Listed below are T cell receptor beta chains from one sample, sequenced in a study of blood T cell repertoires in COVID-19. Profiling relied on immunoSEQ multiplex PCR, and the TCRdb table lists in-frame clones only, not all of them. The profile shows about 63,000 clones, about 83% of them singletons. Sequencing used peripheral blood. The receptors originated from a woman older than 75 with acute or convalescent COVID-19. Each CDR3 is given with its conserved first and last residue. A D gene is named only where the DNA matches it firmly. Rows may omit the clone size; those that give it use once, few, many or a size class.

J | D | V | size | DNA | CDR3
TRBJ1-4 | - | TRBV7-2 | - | TGTGCCAGCAGCTTCGAGGGACAACCTAATGAAAAACTGTTTTTT | CASSFEGQPNEKLFF
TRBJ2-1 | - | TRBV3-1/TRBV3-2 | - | TGTGCCAGCAGCCAAGAATTGGGTCTAGGCGACAATGAGCAGTTCTTC | CASSQELGLGDNEQFF
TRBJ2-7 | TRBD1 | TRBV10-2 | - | TGCGCCAGCAGAAATCCCCTGGGGACAGATCGCGAGCAGTACTTC | CASRNPLGTDREQYF
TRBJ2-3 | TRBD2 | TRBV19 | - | TGTGCCAGTAGTACGACTAGCGGGGGGGTTATTGGCACAGATACGCAGTATTTT | CASSTTSGGVIGTDTQYF
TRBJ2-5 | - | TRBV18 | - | TGTGCCAGCTCACCACGAGCCACGGAGACCCAGTACTTC | CASSPRATETQYF
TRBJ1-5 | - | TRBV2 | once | TGTGCCAGCAGTGAAGGTGGGGGACTCAATCAGCCCCAGCATTTT | CASSEGGGLNQPQHF
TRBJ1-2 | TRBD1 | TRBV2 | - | TGTGCCAGCAGTGAAAGGGGGCAGGGCCCCTATGGCTACACCTTC | CASSERGQGPYGYTF
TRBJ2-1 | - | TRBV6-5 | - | TGTGCCAGCAGTTACTCCGGGGTAAACAATGAGCAGTTCTTC | CASSYSGVNNEQFF
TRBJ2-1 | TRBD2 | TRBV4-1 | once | TGCGCCAGCAGCCAAGGAAGGGGACTAGCAGTATACAATGAGCAGTTCTTC | CASSQGRGLAVYNEQFF
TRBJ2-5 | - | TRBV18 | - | TGTGCCAGCTCACCAACGGGTCTGGAGACCCAGTACTTC | CASSPTGLETQYF
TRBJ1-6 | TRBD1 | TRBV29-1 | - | TGCAGCGTTGAAGATTCTTCAGGGGGGCCCCTCCACTTT | CSVEDSSGGPLHF
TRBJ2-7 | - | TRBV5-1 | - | TGCGCCAGCAGCTTGGTGTTCGGGTTCTACGAGCAGTACTTC | CASSLVFGFYEQYF
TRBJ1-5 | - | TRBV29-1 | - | TGCAGCGTAGGCCTTCAGGGGAATCAGCCCCAGCATTTT | CSVGLQGNQPQHF
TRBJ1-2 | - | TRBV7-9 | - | TGTGCCAGCAGCTTTGGCGAGGATAACTATGGCTACACCTTC | CASSFGEDNYGYTF
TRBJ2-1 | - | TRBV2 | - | TGTGCCAGCAGTGCCCTCCCCTACAATGAGCAGTTCTTC | CASSALPYNEQFF